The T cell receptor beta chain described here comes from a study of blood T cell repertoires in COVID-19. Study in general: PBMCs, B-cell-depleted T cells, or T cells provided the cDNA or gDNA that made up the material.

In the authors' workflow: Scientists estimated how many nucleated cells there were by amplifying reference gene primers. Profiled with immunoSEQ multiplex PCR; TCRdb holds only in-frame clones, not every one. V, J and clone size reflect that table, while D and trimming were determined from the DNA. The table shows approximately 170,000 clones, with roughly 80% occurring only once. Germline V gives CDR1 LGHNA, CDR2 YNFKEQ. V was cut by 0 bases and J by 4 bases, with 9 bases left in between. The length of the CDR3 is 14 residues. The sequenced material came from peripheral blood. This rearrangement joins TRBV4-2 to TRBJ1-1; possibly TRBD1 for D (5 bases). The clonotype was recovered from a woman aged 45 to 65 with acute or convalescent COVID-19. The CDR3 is CASSQERGGTEAFF. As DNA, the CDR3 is TGTGCCAGCAGCCAAGAACGGGGGGGCACTGAAGCTTTCTTT.